A single sample is the source of the 25 T cell receptor beta chains below, sequenced in a study of T-cell memory formation after mild COVID-19. TCRdb recomputed calls from the 5' RACE reads with MiXCR, one row per CDR3 protein. This sample has some 300,000 distinct CDR3 sequences, with 20% to 25% found just once. The specimen was PBMCs or a T cell subset sorted from them (not recorded which). Source of these receptors: a man between 18 and 35 years old who had mild COVID-19 (a few samples of this study predate the infection). Cell type and time point are not known.

A note on this clonotype: One end of the junction does not line up with germline, which may come from a read error. The chain has TRBV7-9 and TRBJ2-7, with a weak D call TRBD2 (5 bases). Germline V CDR1 and CDR2: SEHNR, FQNEAQ (reference sequence). CDR3 length: 12 amino acids. The CDR3 here is CASSSRGLERYF. The DNA for the CDR3 is TGTGCCAGCAGCTCCCGGGGTTTGGAGCGGTACTTC. The full variable domain, completed using reference TRBV7-9 and TRBJ2-7, is DTGVSQNPRHKITKRGQNVTFRCDPISEHNRLYWYRQTLGQGPEFLTYFQNEAQLEKSRLLSDRFSAERPKGSFSTLEIQRTEQGDSAMYLCASSSRGLERYFGPGTRLTVT.

This clonotype was counted between two and nine times. The chain uses TRBV29-1 and TRBJ2-5, with D maybe TRBD2 (6 bases). Between the trimmed V and J ends, which lost 0 bases and 5 bases, there was a span of 10 bases. The CDR3 is made up of 13 amino acids. Germline V gene lookup returns CDR1 SQVTM and CDR2 ANQGSEA. CDR3 sequence (DNA): TGCAGCGTTGAAGAGCGGAGGGAGGAGACCCAGTACTTC. Translating gives CSVEERREETQYF.

The rearrangement links TRBV3-1 to TRBJ1-2; D may be TRBD1 (5 bases). Germline V gene lookup returns CDR1 LGHDT and CDR2 YNNKEL (reference sequence). There are 12 residues in the CDR3. Trimming cost V 4 bases and J 7 bases, with 10 bases left between them. In nucleotides, the CDR3 is TGTGCCAGCAGCCGGGGAGGGGCTGGCTACACCTTC. Translated, it gives CASSRGGAGYTF.

The genes are TRBV6-6 and TRBJ1-1, with 7 nucleotides matching TRBD1. Per germline, CDR1 MNHNY and CDR2 SVGAGI (reference sequence). The V gene end was trimmed by 6 bases and the J gene end by 6 bases; junction bases not matched to a gene: 4. The CDR3 extends over 12 amino acids. CDR3 region: CASRNDRAEAFF. The CDR3 nucleotides read TGTGCCAGCAGAAATGACAGGGCTGAAGCTTTCTTT.

This clonotype has more than one count but fewer than ten. The chain recombines TRBV24-1 with TRBJ1-1; 7 positions match TRBD1. From germline, CDR1 is KGHDR and CDR2 SFDVKD. This CDR3 comprises 18 residues. The V and J ends lost 0 bases and 0 bases, in that order; junction bases with no gene match: 9. CDR3 region: CATSDLVNQGGMNTEAFF. CDR3 coding DNA: TGTGCCACCAGTGATTTGGTGAATCAGGGGGGGATGAACACTGAAGCTTTCTTT.

This sequence joins TRBV9 and TRBJ2-6; possibly TRBD1 for D (5 bases). Germline CDR1 reads SGDLS; CDR2 reads YYNGEE. The CDR3 has 16 amino acids. V was shortened by 4 bases and J by 4 bases, with 15 bases between the two germline ends. For the CDR3, the DNA is TGTGCCAGCAGCCCCCGGGCAGGGCTAGGGGCCAACGTCCTGACTTTC. Protein product: CASSPRAGLGANVLTF.

The J gene is TRBJ2-5, the V gene TRBV20-1, with unresolved D. Trimming removed 3 bases from V and 0 bases from J, with 8 bases in between. The germline CDR1 and CDR2 sequences are DFQATT and SNEGSKA (reference sequence). The CDR3 has 13 amino acids. CDR3 loop: CSARRSYQETQYF. Written as DNA, the CDR3 is TGCAGTGCTAGGCGTTCGTACCAAGAGACCCAGTACTTC.

J is TRBJ2-5 and V is TRBV2; D uncertain. Trimming cost V 4 bases and J 5 bases, with 8 bases left between them. The CDR3 has 12 residues. Germline lookup yields CDR1 SNHLY and CDR2 FYNNEI. CDR3 region: CASSVTEETQYF. CDR3 coding DNA: TGTGCCAGCAGTGTCACAGAGGAGACCCAGTACTTC.

The sample holds many counts of this clonotype. The rearrangement uses TRBV7-2 and TRBJ2-3; 11 bases agree with TRBD2. Germline lookup yields CDR1 SGHTA and CDR2 FQGNSA. Unmatched junction bases numbered 4, after V lost 9 bases and J lost 5 bases. This CDR3 has 13 amino acids. For the CDR3, the DNA is TGTGCCAGTCTACTAGCGGGGGAAGATACGCAGTATTTT. This translates into CASLLAGEDTQYF.

This clonotype was counted at least ten times. This chain joins TRBV28 and TRBJ2-5, with D perhaps matching TRBD1 or TRBD2 (5 bases each). Germline CDR1 reads MDHEN; CDR2 reads SYDVKM. V was pared by 3 bases and J by 4 bases, with 12 bases between. CDR3 length equals 14 residues. The CDR3 DNA sequence: TGTGCCAGCAGTTTGTTTGGGGCGGGAGAGACCCAGTACTTC. Translated: CASSLFGAGETQYF.

V and J are TRBV7-2 and TRBJ2-2; TRBD1 agrees at 9 bases. The CDR3 has 17 amino acids. Germline loops: CDR1 SGHTA, CDR2 FQGNSA. Trimming cost V 5 bases and J 0 bases; bases outside gene matches: 7. The CDR3 nucleotides are TGTGCCAGCAGCCAGATGGGACAGGGAGCGAACACCGGGGAGCTGTTTTTT. It yields the protein CASSQMGQGANTGELFF.

The V call is TRBV7-2, the J call TRBJ1-2, with a possible D match to TRBD1 (5 bases). V lost 5 bases and J lost 4, with 14 bases in between. The CDR3 is 14 residues long. CDR1 and CDR2 from the germline V gene are SGHTA and FQGNSA. The CDR3 nucleotides read TGTGCCAGCAGCCCACCGGGGCACAGCTATGGCTACACCTTC. It specifies CASSPPGHSYGYTF.

Only a few counts were recorded for this clonotype. V gene TRBV7-9 combines with J gene TRBJ1-2; 9 nucleotides agree with TRBD1. This CDR3 comprises 16 residues. V was pared by 5 bases and J by 6 bases, with 13 bases of the junction left unmatched. Per the germline V gene, CDR1 is SEHNR and CDR2 is FQNEAQ (reference sequence). The DNA for the CDR3 is TGTGCCAGCAGCGTGGCGCAAACAGGGGGCCAGCATGGCTACACCTTC. Its translation: CASSVAQTGGQHGYTF.

This clonotype was seen repeatedly, ten times or more. The chain joins TRBV5-1 to TRBJ2-5; no clear D gene. The CDR3 totals 15 residues. Looked up from germline, CDR1 is SGHRS and CDR2 is YFSETQ. Trimming took off 4 bases at V and 5 bases at J, with 18 bases between the two ends. CDR3 region: CASSPRFPGWETQYF. The CDR3 DNA is TGCGCCAGCAGCCCCCGTTTCCCAGGCTGGGAGACCCAGTACTTC.

The V call is TRBV12-3 or TRBV12-4, the J call TRBJ2-3; 9 nucleotides agree with TRBD1. The CDR3 length is 15 residues. The trim removed 6 bases at V and 1 base at J, leaving 5 bases unmatched. This chain's CDR3 is CASRPTGGRTDTQYF. In DNA form, the CDR3 reads TGTGCCAGCAGACCCACAGGGGGCCGCACAGATACGCAGTATTTT.

The chain is built from TRBV9 and TRBJ2-6; possibly TRBD1 or TRBD2 for D (6 bases each). V was trimmed by 4 bases and J by 2 bases, leaving 19 bases between them. Germline V gene sequence: CDR1 SGDLS, CDR2 YYNGEE. The CDR3 sequence is 18 residues long. In DNA, the CDR3 is TGTGCCAGCAGCCGAGGCGGCAGGGGAGGACCTGGGGCCAACGTCCTGACTTTC. This codes for CASSRGGRGGPGANVLTF.

This clonotype was detected only a few times. Written as DNA, the CDR3 is TGTGCCAGCAGCCCAGTAGCGGGGGGGTACACAGATACGCAGTATTTT. The encoded protein is CASSPVAGGYTDTQYF. The rearrangement joins TRBV7-2 to TRBJ2-3; 11 positions match TRBD2. This CDR3 has 16 amino acids. The trim removed 5 bases at V and 2 bases at J, leaving 6 bases unmatched. The germline CDR1 and CDR2 sequences are SGHTA and FQGNSA.

This clonotype occurred a few times. This chain links TRBV25-1 with TRBJ2-5, with D possibly matching TRBD2 (6 bases). This CDR3 has 15 residues. V lost 0 bases and J 4 bases, leaving 12 bases between the germline ends. Germline V gene data show CDR1 as MGHDK and CDR2 as SYGVNS. CDR3 loop: CASSEYTGLLETQYF. The CDR3, as DNA: TGTGCCAGCAGTGAATATACGGGACTCCTAGAGACCCAGTACTTC.

The CDR3, as DNA: TGTGCCAGCAGCATTCTTGGGTCTGGAGCTTTCTTT. Amino acids: CASSILGSGAFF. The V and J genes are TRBV28 and TRBJ1-1; D unresolved. CDR1 and CDR2 (germline): MDHEN, SYDVKM. This CDR3 is built from 12 residues. Trimming removed 6 bases at V and 10 bases at J, with 15 bases between.

This clonotype was counted a few times. The chain couples TRBV7-2 to TRBJ1-1, with unresolved D. Germline V lookup: CDR1 SGHTA, CDR2 FQGNSA. The CDR3 spans 12 residues. The V gene lost 1 base and the J gene lost 14 bases, with 14 bases spanning the gap. The CDR3: CASSLGSPRVFF. The DNA of the CDR3 is TGTGCCAGCAGCTTAGGATCCCCCAGAGTGTTCTTT.

The chain combines TRBV4-1 with TRBJ1-1; maybe TRBD1 (5 bases). V gave up 0 bases and J gave up 5 bases, with 13 bases separating them. The germline V gene encodes CDR1 MGHRA and CDR2 YSYEKL. This CDR3 spans 15 amino acids. CDR3 DNA sequence: TGCGCCAGCAGCCAAGATGAGGGGTGGGGGACTGAAGCTTTCTTT. Encoded protein: CASSQDEGWGTEAFF.

The chain is built from TRBV9 and TRBJ2-7; D may be TRBD2 (7 bases). The CDR3 contains 14 residues. V shed 2 bases and J shed 5 bases, with 14 bases lying between them. Per germline, CDR1 SGDLS and CDR2 YYNGEE. The CDR3 sequence is CASSVGGGGNEQYF. The CDR3 coding sequence is TGTGCCAGCAGCGTCGGCGGGGGCGGTAACGAGCAGTACTTC.

Regarding this clonotype: Its ends do not fully match the called genes, so a read error is possible. The gene calls are TRBV7-7 and TRBJ2-5; 8 nucleotides agree with TRBD2. CDR1 and CDR2 (germline): SSHAT, FNYEAQ (reference sequence). The CDR3 is 16 residues long. For the CDR3, the DNA is TGTGCTAGCAGCTTAGAGGGACTAGTGACAAGCGGGACCCAGTACTTC. It specifies CASSLEGLVTSGTQYF.

This clonotype was seen more than once but under ten times. This chain uses TRBV10-3 with TRBJ2-3, with D possibly TRBD1 on 6 matching bases. The germline V and J ends were trimmed by 8 bases and 3 bases, with 15 bases remaining between them. The germline V gene encodes CDR1 ENHRY and CDR2 SYGVKD. The CDR3 runs to 14 residues. CDR3 loop: CAIETGRATDTQYF. The CDR3 bases are TGTGCCATCGAGACAGGAAGGGCGACAGATACGCAGTATTTT.

This clonotype has more than one count but fewer than ten. V and J are TRBV10-3 and TRBJ2-1; 7 bases are shared with TRBD2. The CDR3 totals 14 residues. CDR1 and CDR2 from the germline V gene are ENHRY and SYGVKD. V was pared by 2 bases and J by 6 bases, with 4 bases of the junction left unmatched. Here the CDR3 reads CAISEPGEGNEQFF. CDR3 sequence (DNA): TGTGCCATCAGTGAGCCCGGGGAGGGCAATGAGCAGTTCTTC.